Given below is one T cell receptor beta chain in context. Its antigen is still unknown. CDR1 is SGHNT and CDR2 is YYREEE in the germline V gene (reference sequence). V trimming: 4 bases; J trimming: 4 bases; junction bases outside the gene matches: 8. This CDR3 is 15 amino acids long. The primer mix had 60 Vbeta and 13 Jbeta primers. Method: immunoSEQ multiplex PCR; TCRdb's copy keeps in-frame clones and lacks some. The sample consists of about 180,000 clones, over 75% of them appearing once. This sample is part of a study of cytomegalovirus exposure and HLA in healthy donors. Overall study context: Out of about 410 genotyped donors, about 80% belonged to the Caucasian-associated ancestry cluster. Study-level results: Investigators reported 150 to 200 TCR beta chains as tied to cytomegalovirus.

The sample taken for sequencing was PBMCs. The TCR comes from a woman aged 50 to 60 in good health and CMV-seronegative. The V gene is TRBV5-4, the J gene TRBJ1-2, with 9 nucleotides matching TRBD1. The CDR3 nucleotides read TGTGCCAGCAGCGCTACCGGGACAGGGACCTATGGCTACACCTTC. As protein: CASSATGTGTYGYTF.